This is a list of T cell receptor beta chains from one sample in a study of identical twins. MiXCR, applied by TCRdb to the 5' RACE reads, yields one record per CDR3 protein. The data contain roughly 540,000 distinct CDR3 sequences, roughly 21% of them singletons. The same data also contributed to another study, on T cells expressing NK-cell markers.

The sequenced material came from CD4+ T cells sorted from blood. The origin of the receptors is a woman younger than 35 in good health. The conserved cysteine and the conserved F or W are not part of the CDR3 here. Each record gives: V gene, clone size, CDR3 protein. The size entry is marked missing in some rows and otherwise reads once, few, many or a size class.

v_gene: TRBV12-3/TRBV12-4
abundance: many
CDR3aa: ASSLDPMSEAF

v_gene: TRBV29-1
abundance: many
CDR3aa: TVRGWSTEAF

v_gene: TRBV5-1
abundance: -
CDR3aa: ASSLGWDRGNEQF

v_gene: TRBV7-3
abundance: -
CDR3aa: ASSPRRGEATGELF

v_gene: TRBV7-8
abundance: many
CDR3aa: ASSFTAYEQY

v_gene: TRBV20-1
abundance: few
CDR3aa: SAPRNWNEQF

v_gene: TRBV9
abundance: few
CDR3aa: ASSPLPQETQY

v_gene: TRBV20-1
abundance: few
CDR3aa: SASKFLAVRNIQY

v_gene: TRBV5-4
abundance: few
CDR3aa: ASGTGLYEQY

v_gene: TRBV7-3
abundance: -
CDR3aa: ASSLARGINEQF

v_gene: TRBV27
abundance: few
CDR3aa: ASSLSDSGANVLT

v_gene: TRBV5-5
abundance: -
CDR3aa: ASRLGASGKETQY

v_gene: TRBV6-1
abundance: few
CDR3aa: ASSDLTGTDTQY

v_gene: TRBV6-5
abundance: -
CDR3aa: ASSYSRKGGHEQF

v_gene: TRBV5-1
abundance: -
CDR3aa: ASRLTQGIATGANVLT

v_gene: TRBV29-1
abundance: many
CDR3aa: SVDQGEAF

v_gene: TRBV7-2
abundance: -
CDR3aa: ASSIAGGGADTQY

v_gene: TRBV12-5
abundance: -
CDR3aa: ASGQDRSYGYT

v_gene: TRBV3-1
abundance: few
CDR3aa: ASSQVGGRRMREQY

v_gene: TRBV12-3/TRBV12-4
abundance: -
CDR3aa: ASSYGLRAGLADTQY

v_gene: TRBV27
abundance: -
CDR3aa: ASSSQGRGQPQH

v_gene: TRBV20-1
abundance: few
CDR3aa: SARGTGGEKLF

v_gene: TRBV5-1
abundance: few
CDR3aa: ASNRDNTGELF

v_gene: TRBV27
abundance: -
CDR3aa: ASSFLGVTQETQY

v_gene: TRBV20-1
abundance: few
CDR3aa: SAGGLAGGSYEQY

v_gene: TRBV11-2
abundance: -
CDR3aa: ASSPIGVGGNEQF

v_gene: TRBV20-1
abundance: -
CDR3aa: SAESGASGGYEQY

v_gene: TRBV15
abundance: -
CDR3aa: ATSRGDRNIQY

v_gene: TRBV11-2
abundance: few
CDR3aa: ASSLVGSRGRLANVLT

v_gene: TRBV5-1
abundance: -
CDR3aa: ASTRSSATQETQY

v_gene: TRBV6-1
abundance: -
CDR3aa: ASRLASYNEQF

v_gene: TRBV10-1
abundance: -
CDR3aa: ASRPTSGSSEQY